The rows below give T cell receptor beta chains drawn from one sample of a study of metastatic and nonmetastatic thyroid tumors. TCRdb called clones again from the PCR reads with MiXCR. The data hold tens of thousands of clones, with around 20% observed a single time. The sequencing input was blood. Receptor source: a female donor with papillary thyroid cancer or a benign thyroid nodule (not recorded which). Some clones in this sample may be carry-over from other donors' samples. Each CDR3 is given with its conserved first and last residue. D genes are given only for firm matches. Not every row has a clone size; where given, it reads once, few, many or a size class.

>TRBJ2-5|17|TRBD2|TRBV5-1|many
TGCGCCAGCAGCCCGTCGGGGACTAGCGGGAGCTGGGAGACCCAGTACTTC
CASSPSGTSGSWETQYF
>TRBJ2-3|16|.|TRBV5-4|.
TGTGCCAGCAGCTTCCGAGCGGTAAGGGGCACAGATACCCAGTATTTT
CASSFRAVRGTDTQYF
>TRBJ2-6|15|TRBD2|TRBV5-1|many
TGCGCCAGCAGCCGGGGGGGCTCTGGGGCCAACGTCCTGACTTTC
CASSRGGSGANVLTF
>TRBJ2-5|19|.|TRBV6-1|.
TGTGCCAGCAGTGAAGGGAGGACAAGGGACGTAATGCAGCAAGAGACCCAGTACTTC
CASSEGRTRDVMQQETQYF
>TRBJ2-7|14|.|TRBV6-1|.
TGTGCCACAAGGAGCATCTCCACTTTCGACGAGCAGTACTTC
CATRSISTFDEQYF
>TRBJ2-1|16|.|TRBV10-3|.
TGTGCCATCACAGGGTGCGCCATCTATGGGGACAATGAGCAGTTCTTC
CAITGCAIYGDNEQFF
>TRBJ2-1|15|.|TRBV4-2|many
TGTGCCAGCAGCCCCCTAGCCGGAGGTTACAATGAGCAGTTCTTC
CASSPLAGGYNEQFF
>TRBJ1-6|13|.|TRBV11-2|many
TGTGCCAGCAGCTTAGTGGTCAATTCACCCCTCCACTTT
CASSLVVNSPLHF
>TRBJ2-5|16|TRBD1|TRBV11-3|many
TGTGCCAGCAGTCTCGGACAGGGGGGCATCCAAGAGACCCAGTACTTC
CASSLGQGGIQETQYF
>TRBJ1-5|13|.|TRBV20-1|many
TGCAGTGCTAGTGGGGGGCCGGGGCAGCCCCAGCATTTT
CSASGGPGQPQHF
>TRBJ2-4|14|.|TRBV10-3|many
TGTGCCATCAGTGAGGGCAGGGGCAAAAACATTCAGTACTTC
CAISEGRGKNIQYF
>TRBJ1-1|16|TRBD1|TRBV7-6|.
TGTGCCAGCAGCCCAGGACAGGGAATTCCGAACACTGAAGCTTTCTTT
CASSPGQGIPNTEAFF
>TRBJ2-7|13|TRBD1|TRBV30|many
TGTGCCTCTGGTGGGACAGAGAGATACGAGCAGTACTTC
CASGGTERYEQYF
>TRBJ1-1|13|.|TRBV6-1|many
TGTGCCAGCATTTTCTCGCACAACACTGAAGCTTTCTTT
CASIFSHNTEAFF
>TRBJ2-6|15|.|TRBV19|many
TGTGCCAGTAGATCCCCCAGGTATGGGGCCAACGTCCTGACTTTC
CASRSPRYGANVLTF
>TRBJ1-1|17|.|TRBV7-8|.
TGTGCCAGCAGCCTGGGTGGGGGGGCTATATTAGCGGCTGAAGCTTTCTTT
CASSLGGGAILAAEAFF
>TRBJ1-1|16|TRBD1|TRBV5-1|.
TGCGCCAGCAGCTTGGGGGACAGGGTAGGGAACACTGAAGCTTTCTTT
CASSLGDRVGNTEAFF
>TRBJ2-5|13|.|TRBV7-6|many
TGTGCCAGCAGTTCGTCAGGGTTAGAGACCCAGTACTTC
CASSSSGLETQYF
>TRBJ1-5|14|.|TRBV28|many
TGTGCCAGCAGTTCGGACCAGACCAGACAGCCCCAGCATTTT
CASSSDQTRQPQHF
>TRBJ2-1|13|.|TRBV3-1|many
TGTGCCAGCAGCCCCCACGCTTACAATGAGCAGTTCTTC
CASSPHAYNEQFF
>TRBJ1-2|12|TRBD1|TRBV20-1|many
TGCAGTGCTCCCGACAGGGCGAATGGCTACACCTTC
CSAPDRANGYTF
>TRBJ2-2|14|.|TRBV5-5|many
TGTGCCAGCAGCCCCCACTTGGTCGACGGGGAGCTGTTTTTT
CASSPHLVDGELFF
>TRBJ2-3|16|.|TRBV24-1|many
TGTGCCACCAGTGATCAGACCGTTTCAAACACAGATACGCAGTATTTT
CATSDQTVSNTDTQYF
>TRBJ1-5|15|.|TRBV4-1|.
TGCGCCAGCAGCCAAGCACAGTATAGCAATCAGCCCCAGCATTTT
CASSQAQYSNQPQHF
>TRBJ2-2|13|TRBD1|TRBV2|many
TGTGCCAGCTGGCGACAGGGTGCCGGGGAGCTGTTTTTT
CASWRQGAGELFF
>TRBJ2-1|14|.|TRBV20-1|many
TGCAGTGCTAGTCTGAGCGCGATGTCCAATGAGCAGTTCTTC
CSASLSAMSNEQFF
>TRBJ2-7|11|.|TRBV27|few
TGTGCCAGCAGAAACGGAGCAGAGCAGTACTTC
CASRNGAEQYF